This TCR beta chain came from a study of OX40 agonist ivuxolimab in advanced cancers. Concerning the study at large: Ivuxolimab was an agonistic, fully human IgG2 monoclonal antibody directed against OX40 (CD134), a costimulatory receptor. Of the roughly 51 patients in dose escalation, 19 had hepatocellular carcinoma, approximately 15 had melanoma, 9 had renal cell carcinoma and 9 had head and neck cancer. The paper describes the monotherapy dose-escalation part (N of about 57 patients) of the phase I trial of ivuxolimab. Intravenous ivuxolimab was administered to patients every 2 weeks at six dose levels: 0.01, 0.1, 0.3, 1.5, 3 and 10 mg/kg. In the dose-escalation cohort, around four fifths of patients were male, and the mean age was about 55 years, with a range of roughly 20 to 80. Prior anti-PD-1, anti-PD-L1 or anti-CTLA-4 therapy was permitted, and approximately 40% of dose-escalation patients had received checkpoint inhibitors. Peripheral TCRbeta sequencing was intended to test whether TCR sequence diversity was altered and clonal T-cell expansion was caused by ivuxolimab. Partial responses were achieved by three dose-escalation patients, of whom one had hepatocellular carcinoma and two had cutaneous melanoma. Overall results and qualifications from the work: After ivuxolimab, expanded clones were on average more numerous among CD8+ T cells than among CD4+ T cells. At doses from 0.1 to 3.0 mg/kg, clonal expansion was seen in both CD4+ and CD8+ blood T cells between baseline and week 6. Low levels of normalized T-cell clonal expansion were also shown by some nonresponding patients. In the 0.1-3.0 mg/kg groups, partial responders were among the patients with the lowest normalized peripheral clonal expansion, particularly in CD8+ T cells. The antigen specificity of the peripheral T cells that underwent clonal expansion was not determined.

This clone was recorded only once. Its target antigen remains unknown. Base qualities are not at hand, and no much larger clone is one base apart. Patients with a history of autoimmune disease or receiving systemic immunosuppression were excluded from the trial. In every dose cohort, peripheral blood was drawn for TCR sequencing at baseline, cycle 4 day 1, and cycle 7 day 1. The samples were taken from a phase I, first-in-human, multicenter, open-label dose-escalation trial of ivuxolimab. Adults with locally advanced or metastatic melanoma, renal cell carcinoma, hepatocellular carcinoma or head and neck squamous cell carcinoma were enrolled in the trial. Before TCR sequencing, CD4+ T cells and CD8+ T cells were sorted from peripheral blood as separate populations. Genomic DNA was isolated from the sorted cells so that the TCRbeta CDR3 region could be sequenced. TCRbeta CDR3 regions were sequenced using the immunoSEQ Assay. Sourced from immuneACCESS, this table was stored by TCRdb with only in-frame sequences that have V and J called. A share of the clones is absent; for the studies checked, an unresolved V gene accounts for under half, and the remainder has no known explanation. This sample gives about 99,000 clones in total; 95% to 97% of them show up just once. Jointly, the top ten make up 2% to 2.5% of the sample.

Sequences SGHRS (CDR1) and YFSETQ (CDR2) are obtained from the germline V gene. The CDR3 has 16 amino acids, counting the end cysteine and phenylalanine. Just the 48-base CDR3 DNA is kept, in frame starting at base 1. V sheds 0 bases and J sheds 2 bases, leaving 15 bases between their ends. The chain couples TRBV5-1 to TRBJ2-7, with no confidently assigned D gene. This specimen consisted of CD4+ or CD8+ T cells sorted from blood, obtained in a trial of the OX40 agonist ivuxolimab. The TCR originated in an adult with an advanced solid tumor such as melanoma, head and neck, liver or kidney cancer. The CDR3 protein sequence reads: CASSLEGFQSPYEQYF. The nucleotides are TGCGCCAGCAGCTTGGAAGGGTTCCAATCACCCTACGAGCAGTACTTC.